Each of the 11 T cell receptor beta chains below was sequenced from the same sample in a study of blood T cell repertoires in COVID-19 (TCRdb year 2020). The library was produced with the immunoSEQ multiplex PCR assay. The clones in this table, taken by TCRdb from immuneACCESS, are in-frame only. Not every clone is retained; where verified, under half of the shortfall comes from an unresolved V gene, and the cause of the rest is unknown. The sample table contains more than 150,000 clones; only one count was recorded for 80% to 90% of them. The ten largest make up 12% of the sample. The sequencing input was peripheral blood. These receptors were obtained from an elderly woman with COVID-19, enrolled during active disease.

The V and J genes are TRBV7-2 and TRBJ2-7; maybe TRBD2 (5 bases). CDR1 SGHTA and CDR2 FQGNSA come from the germline V gene. The CDR3 has 15 residues. Trimming removed 2 bases from V and 0 bases from J, with 11 bases in between. This CDR3 is CASSLRPGGSYEQYF. The CDR3 DNA follows: TGTGCCAGCAGCTTACGGCCAGGAGGCTCCTACGAGCAGTACTTC.

This rearrangement joins TRBV5-1 to TRBJ2-7; 8 nucleotides match TRBD2. Germline CDR1 is SGHRS and CDR2 is YFSETQ. V was clipped by 2 bases and J by 4 bases; unmatched bases: 2. This CDR3 is built from 13 residues. CDR3 in DNA: TGCGCCAGCAGCTTACGGGAGGGATACGAGCAGTACTTC. Translation: CASSLREGYEQYF. The whole variable domain, remainder taken from reference TRBV5-1 and TRBJ2-7, is KAGVTQTPRYLIKTRGQQVTLSCSPISGHRSVSWYQQTPGQGLQFLFEYFSETQRNKGNFPGRFSGRQFSNSRSEMNVSTLELGDSALYLCASSLREGYEQYFGPGTRLTVT.

The chain has TRBV28 and TRBJ2-1; 14 nucleotides match TRBD2. The CDR3 runs to 15 residues. Trimming cost V 7 bases and J 7 bases; bases outside gene matches: 6. CDR1 MDHEN and CDR2 SYDVKM come from the germline V gene. As DNA, the CDR3 is TGTGCCAGCAATCCCGGGACTAGCGGGAGTAATGAGCAGTTCTTC. Residues: CASNPGTSGSNEQFF.

This sequence joins TRBV21-1 and TRBJ2-1; the DNA was not compared with TRBD2, the D call given in the table. TRBV21-1 represents a pseudogene. The CDR3 spans 16 residues. The CDR3 DNA sequence: TGTGCCAGCAGCAAAGAGGAACTAACCCGACACAATGAGCAGTTCTTC. Its protein product is CASSKEELTRHNEQFF.

The rearrangement links TRBV28 to TRBJ1-5; TRBD1 aligns across 8 bases. This CDR3 comprises 15 residues. CDR1 and CDR2 from the germline V gene are MDHEN and SYDVKM. Germline trimming cut 3 bases from V and 6 bases from J; bases unmatched to any gene: 7. CDR3 in DNA: TGTGCCAGCAGTTTGATCTCAGGGGGCCCTCAGCCCCAGCATTTT. As protein: CASSLISGGPQPQHF.

V and J are TRBV12-5 and TRBJ2-3, with 14 bases matching TRBD2. The V and J ends lost 4 bases and 5 bases, in that order; junction bases with no gene match: 14. CDR3 length: 19 residues. Germline V gene data show CDR1 as LGHNT and CDR2 as FRNRAP. CDR3 in amino acids: CASGWRLAGGRFWGDTQYF. The CDR3 DNA reads as TGTGCTAGTGGTTGGCGACTAGCGGGGGGGCGTTTCTGGGGAGATACGCAGTATTTT. Combining the CDR3 with reference TRBV12-5 and TRBJ2-3 gives the whole variable domain DARVTQTPRHKVTEMGQEVTMRCQPILGHNTVFWYRQTMMQGLELLAYFRNRAPLDDSGMPKDRFSAEMPDATLATLKIQPSEPRDSAVYFCASGWRLAGGRFWGDTQYFGPGTRLTVL.

This clone was seen a few times. The sample holds other DNA sequences that translate to the same CDR3. The V call is TRBV5-1, the J call TRBJ1-1; no firm D call. V was cut by 0 bases and J by 0 bases, with 6 bases left in between. From germline, CDR1 is SGHRS and CDR2 YFSETQ. The CDR3 extends over 14 amino acids. CDR3: CASSLDSMNTEAFF. For the CDR3, the DNA is TGCGCCAGCAGCTTGGACAGCATGAACACTGAAGCTTTCTTT.

The rearrangement uses TRBV7-7 and TRBJ2-7; D unresolved. The V gene lost 2 bases and the J gene lost 3 bases, with 20 bases spanning the gap. The germline gives CDR1 SSHAT, CDR2 FNYEAQ (reference sequence). The CDR3 covers 17 residues. CDR3 amino acids: CASSLLLRGAPNYEQYF. CDR3 bases: TGTGCCAGCAGCTTACTCTTGAGAGGCGCCCCCAACTACGAGCAGTACTTC.

This clone appeared a few times. V usage is TRBV7-2 and J usage is TRBJ1-6; 7 bases fit TRBD1. This CDR3 contains 15 residues. Germline V gene sequence: CDR1 SGHTA, CDR2 FQGNSA. V dropped 5 bases and J dropped 8; count of bases not matched to a gene: 9. CDR3 sequence (DNA): TGTGCCAGCAGCCCTTTCCAGGGGGAAGATTCACCCCTCCACTTT. It codes for CASSPFQGEDSPLHF.

This clone has just a few counts. The chain couples TRBV5-6 to TRBJ1-2, with 7 bases fitting TRBD1. CDR1 and CDR2 (germline): SGHDT, YYEEEE. Trimming cost V 4 bases and J 4 bases; bases outside gene matches: 10. CDR3 length: 15 residues. The CDR3 sequence: CASSPSGTVGYGYTF. In DNA, the CDR3 is TGTGCCAGCAGCCCGTCCGGGACAGTGGGCTATGGCTACACCTTC.

The chain carries TRBV15 and TRBJ1-3; D is undetermined. V was cut by 1 base and J by 0 bases, with 10 bases left in between. Germline-derived CDR1 and CDR2 are LNHNV and YYDKDF (reference sequence). The CDR3 covers 16 residues. CDR3 bases: TGTGCCACCAGCAGAGGGGGAGGCAGCTCTGGAAACACCATATATTTT. Translated: CATSRGGGSSGNTIYF.